Below, 30 T cell receptor beta chains from the same sample are listed, as sequenced in a study of blood T cells in healthy people across ages. The authors ran a second PCR of about 6 to 11 cycles using a sample-barcoded 5' primer and a J-beta primer mix. MiXCR was run by TCRdb on the 5' RACE reads, yielding one entry per CDR3 protein. The sample includes around 1,500,000 distinct CDR3 sequences, roughly 27% of them seen just once. Sequencing was carried out using blood. These TCRs come from a woman in her 30s in good health.

This clonotype showed up many times. The chain has TRBV15 and TRBJ2-5; D is ambiguous. This CDR3 comprises 13 residues. Germline V CDR1 and CDR2: LNHNV, YYDKDF (reference sequence). The ends were cut back, 3 bases at V and 1 base at J, with 6 bases in the middle. The DNA of the CDR3 is TGTGCCACCAGCAGGGTGGGCCAAGAGACCCAGTACTTC. This sequence encodes CATSRVGQETQYF.

This clonotype was recorded a few times. The J gene is TRBJ2-7, the V gene TRBV5-1; 9 nucleotides align to TRBD1. Germline assignment: CDR1 SGHRS and CDR2 YFSETQ. The CDR3 contains 13 residues. V gave up 2 bases and J gave up 5 bases; unmatched junction bases: 2. The CDR3 DNA reads TGCGCCAGCAGCTTACAGGGGGCGCACGAGCAGTACTTC. Translating it yields CASSLQGAHEQYF.

This clonotype was seen a handful of times. The chain recombines TRBV5-1 with TRBJ2-3, with TRBD2 as a possible D gene (7 bases). V dropped 0 bases and J dropped 3 bases, with 14 bases sitting between them. Germline CDR1 is SGHRS and CDR2 is YFSETQ. The CDR3 sequence is 16 residues long. CDR3 region: CASSLARGGLTDTQYF. In DNA, the CDR3 is TGCGCCAGCAGCTTGGCAAGGGGGGGATTAACAGATACGCAGTATTTT.

The chain has TRBV3-1 and TRBJ1-2, with a possible D match to TRBD1 (5 bases). The germline V gene encodes CDR1 LGHDT and CDR2 YNNKEL (reference sequence). Trimming cost V 1 base and J 7 bases, with 16 bases left between them. CDR3 length: 15 amino acids. DNA of the CDR3: TGTGCCAGCAGCCAAGGCGTCGGAGTTGACAGTGGCTACACCTTC. Translated, it gives CASSQGVGVDSGYTF.

This chain joins TRBV2 and TRBJ2-7; possibly TRBD1 or TRBD2 for D (6 bases each). Trimming cost V 11 bases and J 8 bases, with 16 bases left between them. CDR1 and CDR2 (germline): SNHLY, FYNNEI. This CDR3 is 11 amino acids long. CDR3: CACPGGGQQYF. The CDR3 region has the DNA TGTGCCTGTCCTGGAGGGGGGCAGCAGTACTTC.

The chain couples TRBV5-1 to TRBJ1-5, with D unresolved. The CDR3 is 14 amino acids. Germline V gene lookup returns CDR1 SGHRS and CDR2 YFSETQ. V was pared by 0 bases and J by 6 bases, with 10 bases between. CDR3 sequence: CASSLAEGSQPQHF. CDR3 in DNA: TGCGCCAGCAGCTTGGCCGAGGGCAGTCAGCCCCAGCATTTT.

The sample holds a few counts of this clonotype. This chain joins TRBV30 and TRBJ2-7, with D maybe TRBD1 (6 bases). Trimming removed 3 bases from V and 3 bases from J, with 12 bases in between. The CDR3 extends over 13 amino acids. In germline, CDR1 is GTSNPN, CDR2 SVGIG (reference sequence). The CDR3 sequence is CAWRNQGSYEQYF. CDR3 nucleotides: TGTGCCTGGAGAAACCAGGGGAGCTACGAGCAGTACTTC. The full variable domain, in which reference TRBV30 and TRBJ2-7 provide the parts outside the CDR3, is SQTIHQWPATLVQPVGSPLSLECTVEGTSNPNLYWYRQAAGRGLQLLFYSVGIGQISSEVPQNLSASRPQDRQFILSSKKLLLSDSGFYLCAWRNQGSYEQYFGPGTRLTVT.

The chain is built from TRBV20-1 and TRBJ2-5, with 8 bases fitting TRBD1. J gave up 4 bases and V 1 base, and 5 bases lay outside the gene matches. The CDR3 is made up of 14 amino acids. CDR1 is DFQATT, CDR2 SNEGSKA, per germline (reference sequence). The CDR3 coding sequence is TGCAGTGCTAGAGGATCCAGGGGGCGAGAGACCCAGTACTTC. It yields the protein CSARGSRGRETQYF.

This clonotype was picked up a small number of times. One end of the junction does not line up with germline, which may come from a read error. The V call is TRBV30, the J call TRBJ2-1; D not certain. The J call may be faulty, since TRBJ2-7 better matches the DNA end. Germline values: CDR1 GTSNPN, CDR2 SVGIG (reference sequence). The CDR3 has 12 residues. The CDR3 nucleotides are TGTGCTTGGAGCCGCCTCTACAATGAGCAGTACTTC. Translation gives CAWSRLYNEQYF.

The CDR3 DNA sequence: TGTGCCAGCAGCCTTCGACAGCAGAATGAAAAACTGTTTTTT. Residues: CASSLRQQNEKLFF. The chain links TRBV3-1 to TRBJ1-4; tentative D call: TRBD1 (5 bases). V shed 4 bases and J shed 5 bases, with 11 bases lying between them. Per germline, CDR1 LGHDT and CDR2 YNNKEL (reference sequence). CDR3 length equals 14 residues.

The chain is built from TRBV7-9 and TRBJ1-2, with D uncertain. V gave up 5 bases and J gave up 8 bases, with 15 bases separating them. Germline V gene lookup returns CDR1 SEHNR and CDR2 FQNEAQ (reference sequence). The CDR3 length is 13 residues. In DNA, the CDR3 is TGTGCCAGCAGCGCCGCCCGGGTAGAGGGCTACACCTTC. Its protein is CASSAARVEGYTF.

This chain links TRBV5-1 with TRBJ1-2; 7 bases match TRBD1. The trim removed 4 bases at V and 0 bases at J, leaving 9 bases unmatched. Germline V gene lookup returns CDR1 SGHRS and CDR2 YFSETQ. This CDR3 region has 16 residues. Here the CDR3 reads CASSPGGQLANYGYTF. The CDR3 DNA follows: TGCGCCAGCAGCCCGGGGGGACAGTTAGCTAACTATGGCTACACCTTC.

A note on this clonotype: Mismatch with germline at one junction end may stem from a read error. This chain uses TRBV5-1 with TRBJ2-7, with D hard to call. The CDR3 spans 14 residues. Germline CDR1 SGHRS, CDR2 YFSETQ. In nucleotides, the CDR3 is TGCACCAGCAGCTTGGGTCTAGGAACCTACGAGCAGTACTTC. Translated, it gives CTSSLGLGTYEQYF.

This clonotype was seen a few times. CDR3 sequence (DNA): TGCAGTGCTTCTCCTCTTACAGGGTTTATCGACGAAAAACTGTTTTTT. It encodes CSASPLTGFIDEKLFF. The chain combines TRBV20-1 with TRBJ1-4; D may be TRBD1 (6 bases). The CDR3 contains 16 residues. Germline V CDR1 and CDR2: DFQATT, SNEGSKA (reference sequence). V lost 5 bases to trimming and J lost 8 bases, with 24 bases between them.

This clonotype turned up a few times. CDR3 loop: CASSLGPLAGTYEQYF. CDR3 bases: TGTGCCAGCAGTTTAGGGCCACTAGCGGGGACCTACGAGCAGTACTTC. This sequence joins TRBV12-3 or TRBV12-4 and TRBJ2-7; TRBD2 aligns across 10 bases. This CDR3 contains 16 residues. J lost 2 bases, V lost 1 base, and 5 bases had no gene match.

This clonotype was counted many times. The V call is TRBV20-1, the J call TRBJ2-7, with 9 bases identical to TRBD1. Germline CDR1 and CDR2: DFQATT and SNEGSKA (reference sequence). V lost 5 bases to trimming and J lost 0 bases; unmatched junction nucleotides: 2. The CDR3 sequence is 13 residues long. The DNA for the CDR3 is TGCAGTGCTGGGACAGGGAGCTCCTACGAGCAGTACTTC. Encoded protein: CSAGTGSSYEQYF.

This clonotype came up many times. The rearrangement joins TRBV10-3 to TRBJ2-1; 7 bases map to TRBD2. There are 14 residues in the CDR3. The junction had 7 bases not matched to a gene; V was cut back by 7 bases and J by 4 bases. The germline CDR1 and CDR2 sequences are ENHRY and SYGVKD. The CDR3 sequence is CAIKGSGEYNEQFF. The CDR3 DNA follows: TGTGCCATCAAAGGCAGCGGGGAATACAATGAGCAGTTCTTC.

The V gene is TRBV12-3 or TRBV12-4, the J gene TRBJ1-4, with 7 bases lining up with TRBD1. V was pared by 5 bases and J by 5 bases, with 5 bases of the junction left unmatched. This CDR3 has 14 residues. This CDR3 reads CASSGGQMNEKLFF. DNA of the CDR3: TGTGCCAGCAGTGGGGGACAGATGAATGAAAAACTGTTTTTT.

The V call is TRBV3-1, the J call TRBJ1-2; D is uncertain. The CDR3 contains 16 residues. Per the germline V gene, CDR1 is LGHDT and CDR2 is YNNKEL (reference sequence). V was pared by 2 bases and J by 0 bases, with 13 bases between. CDR3 residues: CASSQQLTPTNYGYTF. The CDR3 bases are TGTGCCAGCAGCCAACAACTAACTCCAACTAACTATGGCTACACCTTC.

V is TRBV9 and J is TRBJ2-5; 7 bases are a match to TRBD1. Germline lookup yields CDR1 SGDLS and CDR2 YYNGEE. The CDR3 contains 18 residues. V shed 3 bases and J 4 bases; nucleotides not matched to a gene: 18. CDR3 in DNA: TGTGCCAGCAGCGCACAGTACGGGACAGACCCCTGGGGAGAGACCCAGTACTTC. It encodes CASSAQYGTDPWGETQYF. Using reference TRBV9 and TRBJ2-5 for the parts outside the CDR3, the full variable domain is DSGVTQTPKHLITATGQRVTLRCSPRSGDLSVYWYQQSLDQGLQFLIQYYNGEERAKGNILERFSAQQFPDLHSELNLSSLELGDSALYFCASSAQYGTDPWGETQYFGPGTRLLVL.

In regard to this clonotype: A much larger clone is a single base away; this may be a read error. CDR3 DNA: TGCGCCAGCAGCTTCGCAGGGAGCGCTAACTATGGCTACACCTTC. It specifies CASSFAGSANYGYTF. The chain employs TRBV5-1 and TRBJ1-2, with D perhaps TRBD1 (5 bases). The CDR3 contains 15 residues. Trimming shortened V by 2 bases and J by 0 bases, and 11 bases separated the two germline ends. The germline CDR1 and CDR2 sequences are SGHRS and YFSETQ.

Concerning this clonotype itself: It may be a read error: a sequence one base away is much more abundant. The chain combines TRBV28 with TRBJ2-7, with TRBD2 as a possible D gene (6 bases). V gave up 7 bases and J gave up 12 bases, with 31 bases separating them. The CDR3 contains 16 residues. Germline V gene data show CDR1 as MDHEN and CDR2 as SYDVKM. CDR3 amino acids: CASTPGGAGGQETLYF. The CDR3 DNA is TGTGCCAGCACTCCCGGCGGGGCCGGTGGACAAGAGACCCTGTACTTC. Supplemented by reference TRBV28 and TRBJ2-7, the full variable domain reads DVKVTQSSRYLVKRTGEKVFLECVQDMDHENMFWYRQDPGLGLRLIYFSYDVKMKEKGDIPEGYSVSREKKERFSLILESASTNQTSMYLCASTPGGAGGQETLYFGPGTRLTVT.

This clonotype was recorded a few times. With a much larger clone just one base away, this may be a read error. The CDR3 DNA reads as TGTGCCAGCAGTGAAGGTAGTGCAAGCAATGAGCAGTTCTTC. It yields the protein CASSEGSASNEQFF. The rearrangement links TRBV2 to TRBJ2-1, with D unresolved. Germline V gene data show CDR1 as SNHLY and CDR2 as FYNNEI. The V gene lost 1 base and the J gene lost 6 bases, with 10 bases spanning the gap. The CDR3 extends over 14 amino acids.

This clonotype was seen a few times. This chain connects TRBV28 to TRBJ2-5, with TRBD2 as a possible D gene (7 bases). Trimming left V 6 bases short and J 4 bases short, with 12 bases between. This CDR3 region has 13 residues. Germline CDR1 and CDR2: MDHEN and SYDVKM. The chain's CDR3 is CASRQGGAETQYF. Written as DNA, the CDR3 is TGTGCCAGCAGACAAGGGGGGGCAGAGACCCAGTACTTC.

This clonotype has ten or more counts. CDR3 nucleotides: TGTGCCAGCAGTGACTATGGGGGTCCCACCTCCTACGAGCAGTACTTC. Protein: CASSDYGGPTSYEQYF. The chain couples TRBV6-1 to TRBJ2-7; tentatively, D is TRBD1 or TRBD2 (5 bases each). Trimming stripped 3 bases from V and 0 bases from J, with 15 bases between. Per the germline V gene, CDR1 is MNHNS and CDR2 is SASEGT. This CDR3 contains 16 residues.

This clonotype was picked up a small number of times. The CDR3 DNA follows: TGCAGTGCTAGTACGGATTCCTACAATGAGCAGTTCTTC. Translated: CSASTDSYNEQFF. This chain links TRBV20-1 with TRBJ2-1; D is unresolved. The germline V and J ends were trimmed by 3 bases and 1 base, with 7 bases remaining between them. This CDR3 contains 13 residues. The germline CDR1 and CDR2 sequences are DFQATT and SNEGSKA (reference sequence).

In the case of this clonotype: A junction boundary mismatches the germline segment, possibly from a read error. The rearrangement uses TRBV18 and TRBJ2-1; 7 bases fit TRBD2. CDR1 and CDR2 (germline): KGHSH, LQKENI. The CDR3 consists of 13 residues. CDR3 DNA sequence: TGTACCAGCTCACCTGGGAGGGAGGTCGAGCAGTTCTTC. Translating gives CTSSPGREVEQFF.

This clonotype was detected ten times or more. This rearrangement joins TRBV12-3 or TRBV12-4 to TRBJ2-1; 9 bases match TRBD2. V was pared by 5 bases and J by 8 bases, with 16 bases of the junction left unmatched. This CDR3 is built from 17 residues. The CDR3 region is CASSPRLGGRGGYEQFF. The CDR3 DNA sequence: TGTGCCAGCAGTCCAAGGCTCGGCGGGAGGGGGGGTTATGAGCAGTTCTTC.

This chain uses TRBV6-2 or TRBV6-3 with TRBJ2-6; no definite D call. CDR3 length equals 13 residues. The V gene lost 6 bases and the J gene lost 7 bases, with 10 bases spanning the gap. Per germline, CDR1 MNHEY and CDR2 SVGEGT. The CDR3 region has the DNA TGTGCCAGCAGCCCCGATTTAGCCAACGTCCTGACTTTC. It specifies CASSPDLANVLTF.

The chain combines TRBV6-2 or TRBV6-3 with TRBJ2-1; D is unresolved. Germline V gene sequence: CDR1 MNHEY, CDR2 SVGEGT. The length of the CDR3 is 13 residues. V was clipped by 7 bases and J by 11 bases, with 18 bases between them. CDR3 sequence (DNA): TGTGCCAGCAATCAAGGGTTGGGGTCTCAGCAGTTCTTC. This sequence encodes CASNQGLGSQQFF.